The T cell receptor beta chain under discussion was sequenced for a study of shared T cell receptors in the human thymus. Clones were sequenced by immunoSEQ multiplex PCR, and TCRdb holds only the in-frame ones, with some missing. Found here are fewer than 700,000 clones, 70% to 90% of them singletons; the top ten hold about 0.01%. CDR1 MDHEN and CDR2 SYDVKM come from the germline V gene. This CDR3 region has 14 residues. V was clipped by 2 bases and J by 3 bases, with 10 bases between them. These records were also assigned to another study, of human thymus T cells.

J is TRBJ1-1 and V is TRBV28; D call uncertain. The TCR sequence derives from a boy younger than two with a congenital heart defect. Sequencing used thymocytes. CDR3 loop: CASSLGLRDTEAFF. The CDR3 nucleotides read TGTGCCAGCAGTTTAGGGCTGAGGGACACTGAAGCTTTCTTT.